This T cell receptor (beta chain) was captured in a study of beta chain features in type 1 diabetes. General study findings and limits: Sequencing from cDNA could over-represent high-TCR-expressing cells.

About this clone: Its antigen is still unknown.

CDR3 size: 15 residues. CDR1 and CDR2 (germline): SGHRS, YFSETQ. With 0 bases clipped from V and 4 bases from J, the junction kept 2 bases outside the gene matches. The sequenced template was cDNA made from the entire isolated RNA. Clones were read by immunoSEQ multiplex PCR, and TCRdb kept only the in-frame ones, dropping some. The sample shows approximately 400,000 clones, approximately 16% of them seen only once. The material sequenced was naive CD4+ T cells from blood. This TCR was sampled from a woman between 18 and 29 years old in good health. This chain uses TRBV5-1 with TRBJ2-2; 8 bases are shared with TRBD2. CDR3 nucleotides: TGCGCCAGCAGCTTGGCCGCGGGAGGCACCGGGGAGCTGTTTTTT. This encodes CASSLAAGGTGELFF.